Below are 3 T cell receptor beta chains sequenced from a single sample in a study of shared clonotypes between healthy human individuals. The method was immunoSEQ multiplex PCR; TCRdb's version includes in-frame clones alone and lacks a portion of them. The table has roughly 1 million clones, roughly 75% seen once. Sequencing was performed on memory CD4+ T cells sorted from blood. Subset noted: CD45RA-negative fraction. Every receptor here comes from a man aged 18 to 29 in good health.

This clone came up a few times. V is TRBV6-6 and J is TRBJ2-7; 10 bases align to TRBD1. The CDR3 is 15 amino acids. Germline values: CDR1 MNHNY, CDR2 SVGAGI (reference sequence). V was clipped by 6 bases and J by 4 bases; unmatched bases: 9. CDR3: CASRDRDRGGYEQYF. For the CDR3, the DNA is TGTGCCAGCAGGGACCGGGACAGGGGTGGGTACGAGCAGTACTTC.

The chain uses TRBV18 and TRBJ1-6; unclear D gene. The germline V and J ends were trimmed by 6 bases and 0 bases, with 24 bases remaining between them. The CDR3 consists of 20 residues. Germline CDR1 is KGHSH and CDR2 is LQKENI. In DNA, the CDR3 is TGTGCCAGCTCCCCCACCACCAACAGCTACCCGAGCTCCTATAATTCACCCCTCCACTTT. Residues: CASSPTTNSYPSSYNSPLHF.

The chain carries TRBV7-8 and TRBJ1-6, with 8 bases aligning to TRBD1. Per the germline V gene, CDR1 is SGHVS and CDR2 is FQNEAQ. Trimming removed 5 bases from V and 0 bases from J; junction bases left unmatched: 9. The CDR3 has 18 amino acids. In DNA form, the CDR3 reads TGTGCCAGCAGCCAAACGGGACAGGCCAGCTCCTATAATTCACCCCTCCACTTT. Protein sequence: CASSQTGQASSYNSPLHF.